The 32 T cell receptor beta chains reported below all come from one sample, sequenced in a study of T cells after yellow fever vaccination. TCRdb reprocessed the 5' RACE reads with MiXCR, giving one entry per CDR3 protein. This sample has roughly 350,000 distinct CDR3 sequences, with roughly 3.9% found just once. The sequenced sample was PBMCs, obtained 5 days after the yellow fever booster vaccination. These receptors were obtained from a man between 18 and 35 years old who received the YFV17D yellow fever vaccine.

This clonotype came up a few times. The chain is built from TRBV25-1 and TRBJ2-3; D remains ambiguous. Germline loops: CDR1 MGHDK, CDR2 SYGVNS. The CDR3 contains 10 residues. The ends were cut back, 5 bases at V and 6 bases at J, with 3 bases in the middle. The CDR3 here is CASSRDTQYF. The CDR3 DNA sequence: TGTGCCAGCAGTCGGGATACGCAGTATTTT.

V and J are TRBV6-5 and TRBJ1-3; D remains unclear. CDR1 and CDR2 (germline): MNHEY, SVGAGI. The CDR3 is 12 amino acids. With 6 bases removed from V and 8 bases from J, the gap between germline ends came to 11 bases. The CDR3 sequence: CASRESWDTIYF. Written as DNA, the CDR3 is TGTGCCAGCAGAGAATCCTGGGACACCATATATTTT.

The sample holds a few counts of this clonotype. The chain carries TRBV20-1 and TRBJ2-2; a weak D match, TRBD2 (5 bases). Trimming removed 2 bases from V and 6 bases from J, with 7 bases in between. Germline-derived CDR1 and CDR2 are DFQATT and SNEGSKA (reference sequence). The CDR3 runs 12 residues. This chain's CDR3 is CSARPGAGELFF. The DNA for the CDR3 is TGCAGTGCTAGACCCGGGGCCGGGGAGCTGTTTTTT.

This clonotype occurred many times. The chain is built from TRBV6-5 and TRBJ1-5, with D maybe TRBD1 (5 bases). The CDR3 loop spans 13 amino acids. The germline gives CDR1 MNHEY, CDR2 SVGAGI. The germline V and J ends were trimmed by 5 bases and 7 bases, with 12 bases remaining between them. Written as DNA, the CDR3 is TGTGCCAGCAGTGGACCGAGGGGACAGCCCCAGCATTTT. Translation gives CASSGPRGQPQHF.

This clonotype has only a few counts. The chain has TRBV7-9 and TRBJ1-1, with a possible D match to TRBD1 (6 bases). The CDR3 sequence is 15 residues long. Per the germline V gene, CDR1 is SEHNR and CDR2 is FQNEAQ (reference sequence). V dropped 8 bases and J dropped 1 base, with 17 bases sitting between them. The CDR3 loop is CASVPGAGKNTEAFF. CDR3 DNA: TGTGCCAGCGTACCAGGGGCAGGAAAGAACACTGAAGCTTTCTTT.

This clonotype was picked up many times. V gene TRBV4-3 combines with J gene TRBJ2-7; TRBD1 matches at 7 bases. The CDR3 is 14 amino acids. CDR1 LGHNA and CDR2 YSLEER come from the germline V gene. V was pared by 0 bases and J by 5 bases, with 4 bases of the junction left unmatched. The CDR3 DNA sequence: TGCGCCAGCAGCCAAGAACAGGGGCCCAACGAGCAGTACTTC. It yields the protein CASSQEQGPNEQYF.

This clonotype was recorded at least ten times. This chain links TRBV7-8 with TRBJ1-5; 8 positions match TRBD1. Trimming removed 6 bases from V and 0 bases from J; junction bases left unmatched: 10. The CDR3 contains 17 residues. Germline CDR1 reads SGHVS; CDR2 reads FQNEAQ. CDR3 sequence reads: CASSRDRSSYSNQPQHF. For the CDR3, the DNA is TGTGCCAGCAGTAGGGACAGGAGTTCTTATAGCAATCAGCCCCAGCATTTT.

In its sample, this clonotype was seen a few times. The genes are TRBV11-2 and TRBJ1-2; 7 positions match TRBD1. The CDR3 is 15 residues long. J lost 1 base, V lost 5 bases, and 7 bases had no gene match. Germline assignment: CDR1 SGHAT and CDR2 FQNNGV. The CDR3 sequence: CASSPRTGDNYGYTF. The CDR3 bases are TGTGCCAGCAGCCCACGTACAGGGGATAACTATGGCTACACCTTC.

The chain carries TRBV13 and TRBJ2-3, with D perhaps matching TRBD1 (6 bases). Germline lookup yields CDR1 PRHDT and CDR2 FYEKMQ (reference sequence). This CDR3 contains 13 residues. The germline V and J ends were trimmed by 0 bases and 8 bases, with 9 bases remaining between them. The DNA for the CDR3 is TGTGCCAGCAGCTTAGGCGGACAGATTACGCAGTATTTT. Its translation is CASSLGGQITQYF.

A few counts support this clonotype. This chain uses TRBV15 with TRBJ2-5; D remains ambiguous. The germline V and J ends were trimmed by 3 bases and 4 bases, with 9 bases remaining between them. CDR1 is LNHNV, CDR2 YYDKDF, per germline (reference sequence). This CDR3 has 13 amino acids. The CDR3 loop reads CATSRTVPETQYF. In nucleotides, the CDR3 is TGTGCCACCAGCAGGACCGTACCAGAGACCCAGTACTTC. Combining the CDR3 with reference TRBV15 and TRBJ2-5 gives the whole variable domain DAMVIQNPRYQVTQFGKPVTLSCSQTLNHNVMYWYQQKSSQAPKLLFHYYDKDFNNEADTPDNFQSRRPNTSFCFLDIRSPGLGDTAMYLCATSRTVPETQYFGPGTRLLVL.

The chain is built from TRBV20-1 and TRBJ1-1; no definite D call. The CDR3 is made up of 10 amino acids. In germline, CDR1 is DFQATT, CDR2 SNEGSKA (reference sequence). CDR3 residues: CRAMNTEAFF. In DNA form, the CDR3 reads TGCAGGGCAATGAACACTGAAGCTTTCTTT.

This clonotype has only a few counts. V is TRBV12-3 or TRBV12-4 and J is TRBJ1-2; D gene ambiguous. Trimming removed 6 bases from V and 1 base from J, with 15 bases in between. This CDR3 is built from 15 residues. The CDR3 region has the DNA TGTGCCAGCAGCCCCAATTGGCAGAATAACTATGGCTACACCTTC. It encodes CASSPNWQNNYGYTF.

This clonotype was counted many times. V usage is TRBV7-9 and J usage is TRBJ2-5; D gene uncertain. The CDR3 loop spans 14 amino acids. Germline CDR1 reads SEHNR; CDR2 reads FQNEAQ (reference sequence). Trimming left V 5 bases short and J 4 bases short, with 14 bases between. The CDR3 region is CASSLVASGETQYF. The CDR3 coding sequence is TGTGCCAGCAGCCTAGTAGCCTCTGGAGAGACCCAGTACTTC. Looking up the rest from reference TRBV7-9 and TRBJ2-5 gives the full variable domain: DTGVSQNPRHKITKRGQNVTFRCDPISEHNRLYWYRQTLGQGPEFLTYFQNEAQLEKSRLLSDRFSAERPKGSFSTLEIQRTEQGDSAMYLCASSLVASGETQYFGPGTRLLVL.

Many counts were recorded for this clonotype. The chain carries TRBV18 and TRBJ1-2; maybe TRBD1 (5 bases). Germline CDR1 KGHSH, CDR2 LQKENI. The V gene lost 8 bases and the J gene lost 3 bases, with 13 bases spanning the gap. This CDR3 region has 13 residues. CDR3 bases: TGTGCCAGCACCCGGGACGTCGACTATGGCTACACCTTC. Translated: CASTRDVDYGYTF.

This clonotype has a handful of counts. The rearrangement links TRBV25-1 to TRBJ2-5; tentatively, D is TRBD1 (5 bases). This CDR3 comprises 15 residues. The V end lost 2 bases, the J end lost 5 bases, and 15 bases lay between the germline ends. Looked up from germline, CDR1 is MGHDK and CDR2 is SYGVNS. CDR3 sequence reads: CASSEGRGIKETQYF. CDR3 DNA: TGTGCCAGCAGTGAAGGTAGGGGTATCAAGGAGACCCAGTACTTC.

The rearrangement links TRBV7-9 to TRBJ2-7; D is unresolved. Per germline, CDR1 SEHNR and CDR2 FQNEAQ (reference sequence). V lost 5 bases to trimming and J lost 3 bases, with 14 bases between them. The CDR3 has 14 amino acids. CDR3 region: CASSHPTVHYEQYF. The CDR3 DNA is TGTGCCAGCAGCCACCCGACGGTCCACTACGAGCAGTACTTC. Filled out from reference TRBV7-9 and TRBJ2-7, the complete variable domain reads DTGVSQNPRHKITKRGQNVTFRCDPISEHNRLYWYRQTLGQGPEFLTYFQNEAQLEKSRLLSDRFSAERPKGSFSTLEIQRTEQGDSAMYLCASSHPTVHYEQYFGPGTRLTVT.

The V gene is TRBV7-2, the J gene TRBJ2-2; tentative D call: TRBD2 (6 bases). CDR1 SGHTA and CDR2 FQGNSA come from the germline V gene. The CDR3 runs to 14 residues. V was clipped by 4 bases and J by 4 bases, with 10 bases between them. CDR3 nucleotide sequence: TGTGCCAGCAGCTGGGACTCTCCCACCGGGGAGCTGTTTTTT. Its protein is CASSWDSPTGELFF. Full variable domain (outside the CDR3, taken from reference TRBV7-2 and TRBJ2-2): GAGVSQSPSNKVTEKGKDVELRCDPISGHTALYWYRQSLGQGLEFLIYFQGNSAPDKSGLPSDRFSAERTGGSVSTLTIQRTQQEDSAVYLCASSWDSPTGELFFGEGSRLTVL.

This clonotype was seen at least ten times. The rearrangement uses TRBV15 and TRBJ2-3, with 8 bases identical to TRBD1. The V gene's germline CDR1 is LNHNV and CDR2 YYDKDF (reference sequence). V dropped 7 bases and J dropped 2; count of bases not matched to a gene: 8. The CDR3 runs to 15 residues. The CDR3 DNA sequence: TGTGCCACCACCCGGGACAGGCACTACACAGATACGCAGTATTTT. This encodes CATTRDRHYTDTQYF. Based on the CDR3 plus reference TRBV15 and TRBJ2-3, the full variable domain is DAMVIQNPRYQVTQFGKPVTLSCSQTLNHNVMYWYQQKSSQAPKLLFHYYDKDFNNEADTPDNFQSRRPNTSFCFLDIRSPGLGDTAMYLCATTRDRHYTDTQYFGPGTRLTVL.

This chain joins TRBV7-6 and TRBJ2-7; D remains unclear. V was clipped by 5 bases and J by 2 bases, with 4 bases between them. The germline CDR1 and CDR2 sequences are SGHVS and FNYEAQ. The CDR3 is 11 residues long. CDR3 sequence reads: CASSMTYEQYF. CDR3 DNA sequence: TGTGCCAGCAGCATGACCTACGAGCAGTACTTC.

The gene calls are TRBV25-1 and TRBJ2-7; 7 bases map to TRBD1. This CDR3 has 12 residues. V shed 5 bases, J shed 10 bases, and the junction held 8 bases outside the gene matches. Germline V lookup: CDR1 MGHDK, CDR2 SYGVNS. Here the CDR3 reads CASSRAGGYQYF. CDR3 DNA sequence: TGTGCCAGCAGTCGGGCAGGGGGTTATCAGTACTTC.

This clonotype was counted a few times. The rearrangement links TRBV5-1 to TRBJ1-5; TRBD1 matches 8 bases. Germline-derived CDR1 and CDR2 are SGHRS and YFSETQ. CDR3 size: 14 residues. V gave up 4 bases and J gave up 5 bases; unmatched junction bases: 5. CDR3 coding DNA: TGCGCCAGCAGCGCTGGGACAGGTGATCAGCCCCAGCATTTT. It encodes CASSAGTGDQPQHF.

The chain uses TRBV3-1 and TRBJ2-7; D call uncertain. The CDR3 covers 16 residues. Germline loops: CDR1 LGHDT, CDR2 YNNKEL (reference sequence). Between the trimmed V and J ends, which lost 4 bases and 0 bases, there was a span of 16 bases. CDR3 bases: TGTGCCAGCAGCCTCTCTGGATCTGCTAGCTCCTACGAGCAGTACTTC. Its protein product is CASSLSGSASSYEQYF.

This clonotype was counted a few times. The rearrangement uses TRBV6-2 or TRBV6-3 and TRBJ1-2; perhaps TRBD1 as D (6 bases). The CDR3 runs 16 residues. Looked up from germline, CDR1 is MNHEY and CDR2 is SVGEGT. The germline V and J ends were trimmed by 0 bases and 5 bases, with 16 bases remaining between them. For the CDR3, the DNA is TGTGCCAGCAGTTACTCCCGGCAGGGGCTCGATTATGGCTACACCTTC. This codes for CASSYSRQGLDYGYTF.

This clonotype was seen at least ten times. The rearrangement joins TRBV7-8 to TRBJ2-7; 9 positions agree with TRBD2. The CDR3 has 19 amino acids. The J segment lost 3 bases and the V segment lost 3 bases, leaving 18 bases of the junction unmatched. The germline V gene has CDR1 SGHVS and CDR2 FQNEAQ. The CDR3 reads CASSFPDGGASGDFYEQYF. CDR3 nucleotides: TGTGCCAGCAGCTTCCCCGATGGTGGGGCTAGCGGGGACTTCTACGAGCAGTACTTC.

This clonotype was recorded a few times. Written as DNA, the CDR3 is TGTGCCAGCAGTATAGGTTATGAGCAGTTCTTC. Translated, it gives CASSIGYEQFF. This chain connects TRBV12-3 or TRBV12-4 to TRBJ2-1; D gene ambiguous. Trimming left V 5 bases short and J 8 bases short, with 7 bases between. The CDR3 spans 11 residues.

This clonotype was observed a few times. The chain joins TRBV5-4 to TRBJ2-4, with 10 bases fitting TRBD2. V was clipped by 2 bases and J by 0 bases; unmatched bases: 5. The length of the CDR3 is 17 residues. From germline, CDR1 is SGHNT and CDR2 YYREEE (reference sequence). The CDR3 DNA reads as TGTGCCAGCAGCTTAGCTAGCGGGGGAATAGCCAAAAACATTCAGTACTTC. It specifies CASSLASGGIAKNIQYF.

This clonotype occurred many times. The genes are TRBV7-7 and TRBJ2-3; maybe TRBD1 (6 bases). Trimming took 0 bases from V and 0 from J, leaving 7 bases between them. The CDR3 is 15 residues long. Looked up from germline, CDR1 is SSHAT and CDR2 is FNYEAQ (reference sequence). CDR3 DNA sequence: TGTGCCAGCAGCTTAGCGGGGGCCAGCACAGATACGCAGTATTTT. It codes for CASSLAGASTDTQYF.

V gene TRBV5-1 combines with J gene TRBJ2-7; 8 bases are shared with TRBD1. Germline V lookup: CDR1 SGHRS, CDR2 YFSETQ. There are 15 residues in the CDR3. The V gene end was trimmed by 8 bases and the J gene end by 3 bases; junction bases not matched to a gene: 13. CDR3 sequence: CARARGPIFIYEQYV. The CDR3, as DNA: TGCGCCAGGGCCAGGGGGCCCATATTCATCTACGAGCAGTACGTC.

CDR3: CASSRTGVQFF. CDR3 nucleotide sequence: TGTGCCAGCAGCCGGACGGGGGTGCAGTTCTTC. The V gene is TRBV27, the J gene TRBJ2-1; tentatively, D is TRBD2 (6 bases). CDR3 length: 11 amino acids. V dropped 6 bases and J dropped 12 bases, with 12 bases sitting between them. Germline CDR1 reads MNHEY; CDR2 reads SMNVEV (reference sequence).

This clonotype has more than one count but fewer than ten. V is TRBV7-9 and J is TRBJ2-2; TRBD1 agrees at 7 bases. In germline, CDR1 is SEHNR, CDR2 FQNEAQ (reference sequence). The CDR3 contains 15 residues. V gave up 5 bases and J gave up 3 bases; unmatched junction bases: 6. In DNA form, the CDR3 reads TGTGCCAGCAGCGGGACAGCAGTTTACACCGGGGAGCTGTTTTTT. Translated, it gives CASSGTAVYTGELFF. Full variable domain (missing parts from reference TRBV7-9 and TRBJ2-2): DTGVSQNPRHKITKRGQNVTFRCDPISEHNRLYWYRQTLGQGPEFLTYFQNEAQLEKSRLLSDRFSAERPKGSFSTLEIQRTEQGDSAMYLCASSGTAVYTGELFFGEGSRLTVL.

This clonotype has a handful of counts. V is TRBV6-5 and J is TRBJ2-2; the match to TRBD1 covers 10 bases. This CDR3 is 16 amino acids long. V was pared by 7 bases and J by 3 bases, with 8 bases of the junction left unmatched. Germline CDR1 is MNHEY and CDR2 is SVGAGI. CDR3 loop: CASNPGQGLYTGELFF. Written as DNA, the CDR3 is TGTGCCAGCAACCCGGGACAGGGGTTATACACCGGGGAGCTGTTTTTT.

This clonotype was seen more than once but under ten times. This chain connects TRBV19 to TRBJ1-5, with 9 bases identical to TRBD1. Looked up from germline, CDR1 is LNHDA and CDR2 is SQIVND (reference sequence). Trimming took 7 bases from V and 0 from J; bases not matched to a gene: 7. The CDR3 is 16 residues long. The CDR3 region is CASIGTGTGSNQPQHF. The CDR3, as DNA: TGTGCCAGTATAGGGACAGGGACGGGTAGCAATCAGCCCCAGCATTTT.